This passage covers 22 T cell receptor beta chains from one sample sequenced in a study of blood T cells in healthy people across ages (dated by TCRdb to the mid-2010s). Library creation used 5' RACE. The sequencer was an Illumina HiSeq 2500. The second PCR ran for about 7 to 11 cycles and used a J-beta primer mix along with a sample-barcoded 5' primer. TCRdb ran its own pipeline on the public reads, namely fastp trimming at Q25 and MiXCR clone calling, and kept in-frame beta chains. Entries that share a CDR3 protein sequence are merged under the most common genes and DNA. Within this sample are hundreds of thousands of distinct CDR3 sequences, with roughly three fifths of them counted one time only. Roughly 34% of the sample belongs to the ten largest clones. What was sequenced was blood. The receptors were gathered from a man between 60 and 75 years old in good health.

The chain has TRBV9 and TRBJ2-5; D possibly corresponds to TRBD1 (7 bases). CDR3 size: 16 residues. Germline V gene sequence: CDR1 SGDLS, CDR2 YYNGEE. V was pared by 5 bases and J by 2 bases, with 19 bases between. CDR3 in amino acids: CASSLGDQGGQETQYF. The CDR3 coding sequence is TGTGCCAGCAGTTTGGGGGACCAGGGGGGACAAGAGACCCAGTACTTC.

This clonotype was seen only a few times. The rearrangement joins TRBV10-3 to TRBJ1-4; D possibly corresponds to TRBD1 (5 bases). Trimming cost V 7 bases and J 3 bases, with 9 bases left between them. CDR1 is ENHRY, CDR2 SYGVKD, per germline. The CDR3 spans 13 residues. The CDR3 nucleotides read TGTGCCATCACACGGGACCCTAATGAAAAACTGTTTTTT. It is translated as CAITRDPNEKLFF.

The V and J genes are TRBV18 and TRBJ2-1, with 10 bases lining up with TRBD1. Looked up from germline, CDR1 is KGHSH and CDR2 is LQKENI. Trimming at V came to 3 bases and at J to 5 bases, leaving 1 base not matched to a gene. The CDR3 is 14 amino acids. As DNA, the CDR3 is TGTGCCAGCTCACCTGGGACAGGGGACAATGAGCAGTTCTTC. It translates to CASSPGTGDNEQFF.

This clonotype was recorded only once. As DNA, the CDR3 is TGCGCCAGCAGCCACGCCAGGGAAAGCACAGATACGCAGTATTTT. Its protein is CASSHARESTDTQYF. The V gene is TRBV4-1, the J gene TRBJ2-3, with a weak D call TRBD1 (5 bases). Per germline, CDR1 MGHRA and CDR2 YSYEKL. This CDR3 comprises 15 residues. Trimming took 3 bases from V and 0 from J, leaving 10 bases between them.

This chain links TRBV18 with TRBJ1-6; unclear D gene. Trimming took off 3 bases at V and 8 bases at J, with 11 bases between the two ends. CDR1 is KGHSH and CDR2 is LQKENI in the germline V gene. This CDR3 is 14 amino acids long. The CDR3, as DNA: TGTGCCAGCTCACCCAGTGACAATGATTCACCCCTCCACTTT. Protein sequence: CASSPSDNDSPLHF.

The rearrangement joins TRBV7-8 to TRBJ2-6; D possibly matches TRBD1 or TRBD2 (6 bases each). The CDR3 is made up of 18 amino acids. CDR1 is SGHVS, CDR2 FQNEAQ, per germline. Trimming took 2 bases from V and 7 from J, leaving 21 bases between them. The CDR3 region has the DNA TGTGCCAGCAGCTTACGGGGGCGCAATGTTAACGGAGCCAACGTCCTGACTTTC. Translation gives CASSLRGRNVNGANVLTF.

The chain links TRBV9 to TRBJ1-4; D unresolved. The CDR3 totals 13 residues. The germline V gene has CDR1 SGDLS and CDR2 YYNGEE. Trimming shortened V by 3 bases and J by 6 bases, and 9 bases separated the two germline ends. CDR3 loop: CASSGNSYEKLFF. In DNA, the CDR3 is TGTGCCAGCAGCGGTAATTCTTATGAAAAACTGTTTTTT.

This clonotype was detected a few times. The chain carries TRBV6-2 or TRBV6-3 and TRBJ2-5, with a weak D call TRBD2 (5 bases). Trimming took off 2 bases at V and 4 bases at J, with 14 bases between the two ends. The germline CDR1 and CDR2 sequences are MNHEY and SVGEGT. The CDR3 runs 15 residues. CDR3 sequence (DNA): TGTGCCAGCAGTTACGCATTACTAGGAGGAGAGACCCAGTACTTC. Residues: CASSYALLGGETQYF.

This chain uses TRBV10-1 with TRBJ2-4; possible D gene TRBD1, 6 bases. The J call is in doubt because the DNA end fits TRBJ2-5 better. Germline CDR1 and CDR2: WNHNN and SYGVQD (reference sequence). The CDR3 sequence is 14 residues long. This chain's CDR3 is CASSESSGVETQYF. For the CDR3, the DNA is TGCGCCAGCAGTGAGTCGTCAGGGGTCGAGACCCAGTACTTC.

The sample holds many counts of this clonotype. The chain combines TRBV2 with TRBJ2-1; the match to TRBD2 covers 9 bases. The CDR3 runs to 15 residues. V trimming: 7 bases; J trimming: 6 bases; junction bases outside the gene matches: 10. From germline, CDR1 is SNHLY and CDR2 FYNNEI. The CDR3 sequence: CASTQRGAGVNEQFF. CDR3 in DNA: TGTGCCAGCACCCAGCGGGGGGCGGGGGTCAATGAGCAGTTCTTC.

This clonotype was counted ten times or more. The rearrangement joins TRBV12-3 or TRBV12-4 to TRBJ2-3; weak D call: TRBD2 (5 bases). There are 14 residues in the CDR3. V was clipped by 5 bases and J by 1 base, with 10 bases between them. CDR3 nucleotide sequence: TGTGCCAGCAGTGGACTGGGAGGCACAGATACGCAGTATTTT. It yields the protein CASSGLGGTDTQYF.

The gene calls are TRBV6-2 or TRBV6-3 and TRBJ2-5, with D maybe TRBD2 (6 bases). The V end lost 2 bases, the J end lost 6 bases, and 22 bases lay between the germline ends. Germline V gene data show CDR1 as MNHEY and CDR2 as SVGEGT. The CDR3 is made up of 17 amino acids. CDR3 loop: CASSYRPIRLVGQTQYF. The CDR3, as DNA: TGTGCCAGCAGTTACAGACCGATTCGACTAGTGGGGCAGACCCAGTACTTC.

The V gene is TRBV3-1, the J gene TRBJ1-2; TRBD1 is a possible D gene (6 bases). Germline CDR1 and CDR2: LGHDT and YNNKEL (reference sequence). The CDR3 extends over 15 amino acids. V was cut by 3 bases and J by 8 bases, with 19 bases left in between. CDR3 in amino acids: CASSQGANGGRGYTF. The CDR3 bases are TGTGCCAGCAGCCAGGGGGCCAATGGGGGCCGGGGCTACACCTTC.

The chain uses TRBV14 and TRBJ2-5, with TRBD2 matching 8 bases. The V gene end was trimmed by 4 bases and the J gene end by 11 bases; junction bases not matched to a gene: 12. The CDR3 loop spans 14 amino acids. Looked up from germline, CDR1 is SGHDN and CDR2 is FVKESK. The CDR3 DNA reads TGTGCCAGCAGCCCTACTAGCGGACCTTCTGAGCAGTACTTC. Translation: CASSPTSGPSEQYF.

The rearrangement links TRBV21-1 to TRBJ2-7. TRBV21-1 is labeled a pseudogene. The CDR3 runs 12 residues. CDR3 nucleotides: TGTGCCGCCGTTCGGGAGCTCTACGAGCAGTACTTC. It is translated as CAAVRELYEQYF.

In its sample, this clonotype was seen once. This chain joins TRBV3-1 and TRBJ2-7; tentatively, D is TRBD2 (6 bases). The CDR3 is 17 amino acids. Germline V gene data show CDR1 as LGHDT and CDR2 as YNNKEL (reference sequence). Between the trimmed V and J ends, which lost 1 base and 6 bases, there was a span of 22 bases. CDR3 bases: TGTGCCAGCAGCCAAGGCCCCCCCGGGACTCCGTTGGGCGAGCAGTACTTC. It specifies CASSQGPPGTPLGEQYF.

About this clonotype: At one boundary the junction diverges from the germline segment, which might be a read error. The rearrangement uses TRBV5-1 and TRBJ2-5, with 9 bases that match TRBD2. The J call is uncertain, as TRBJ2-7 better fits the DNA end. CDR3 size: 14 residues. CDR1 is SGHRS and CDR2 is YFSETQ in the germline V gene. CDR3 nucleotides: TGCGCCAGCAGGAGGACTAGCGACTCCCACGAGCAGTACTTC. It encodes CASRRTSDSHEQYF.

J is TRBJ2-1 and V is TRBV28; 7 bases are a match to TRBD1. Germline lookup yields CDR1 MDHEN and CDR2 SYDVKM. Trimming at V came to 7 bases and at J to 8 bases, leaving 8 bases not matched to a gene. This CDR3 spans 13 amino acids. This CDR3 is CASTPDRAYEQFF. The DNA for the CDR3 is TGTGCCAGCACCCCTGACAGGGCGTATGAGCAGTTCTTC.

V is TRBV20-1 and J is TRBJ2-6, with D possibly matching TRBD1 (6 bases). Germline V lookup: CDR1 DFQATT, CDR2 SNEGSKA (reference sequence). The CDR3 contains 14 residues. V lost 6 bases to trimming and J lost 0 bases, with 9 bases between them. CDR3 amino acids: CSAGDNSGANVLTF. The CDR3 bases are TGCAGTGCAGGGGACAACTCTGGGGCCAACGTCCTGACTTTC.

The DNA of the CDR3 is TGTGCCAGCAGTGAAATGACAGGTAGTCTGGGTACGCAGTATTTT. Translating gives CASSEMTGSLGTQYF. The chain joins TRBV6-1 to TRBJ2-3; tentatively, D is TRBD1 (6 bases). The length of the CDR3 is 15 residues. V gave up 2 bases and J gave up 8 bases, with 17 bases separating them. Germline CDR1 and CDR2: MNHNS and SASEGT.

The V and J genes are TRBV11-2 and TRBJ1-6; D not certain. Trimming shortened V by 0 bases and J by 5 bases, and 8 bases separated the two germline ends. The CDR3 is 15 amino acids. Germline V gene data show CDR1 as SGHAT and CDR2 as FQNNGV. The CDR3 nucleotides are TGTGCCAGCAGCTTAGATCCCGGAGATAATTCACCCCTCCACTTT. Its protein is CASSLDPGDNSPLHF.

DNA of the CDR3: TGTGCCACCAGCAGAGCGGGAGGCCCGCGAGAGACCCAGTACTTC. This sequence encodes CATSRAGGPRETQYF. The chain carries TRBV15 and TRBJ2-5; 7 bases map to TRBD2. Germline values: CDR1 LNHNV, CDR2 YYDKDF (reference sequence). The CDR3 sequence is 15 residues long. V shed 1 base and J 4 bases; nucleotides not matched to a gene: 6.